These T cell receptor beta chains were read from a single sample in a study of circulating tumor DNA in untreated peripheral T-cell lymphoma. Sequenced by immunoSEQ multiplex PCR; TCRdb stores in-frame clones only, minus some. This table holds about a hundred clones. Sequenced: cell-free DNA from blood serum. These receptor sequences come from a human donor with peripheral T-cell lymphoma. The CDR3 runs from the conserved cysteine through the conserved F or W. D genes are given only for firm matches. Expanded clones are given a class, and other clones once, few, many or no size at all.

j_call	v_call	d_call	clone_size	cdr3_aa	cdr3_nt
TRBJ1-1	TRBV5-6	-	-	CASSLDVYTEAFF	TGTGCCAGCAGCTTGGACGTGTACACTGAAGCTTTCTTT
TRBJ1-1	TRBV14	-	few	CASSQRLTTEAFF	TGTGCCAGCAGCCAAAGGTTGACCACTGAAGCTTTCTTT
TRBJ1-5	TRBV7-8	-	-	CASSLFRGGQPQHF	TGTGCCAGCAGCTTATTCCGGGGCGGGCAGCCCCAGCATTTT
TRBJ2-5	TRBV9	-	-	CASSGGPQETQYF	TGTGCCAGCAGCGGGGGGCCCCAAGAGACCCAGTACTTC
TRBJ2-6	TRBV4-3	-	-	CASSQETGSGANVLTF	TGCGCCAGCAGCCAAGAAACAGGCTCTGGGGCCAACGTCCTGACTTTC
TRBJ1-3	TRBV5-1	-	-	CASSAFGTASGNTIYF	TGCGCCAGCAGCGCCTTCGGGACGGCCTCTGGAAACACCATATATTTT
TRBJ2-5	TRBV6-4	TRBD1	few	CASSYGLRGQETQYF	TGTGCCAGCAGTTACGGCTTGAGGGGGCAGGAGACCCAGTACTTC
TRBJ1-2	TRBV4-2	-	-	CASSPAGGKTNYGYTF	TGTGCCAGCAGCCCGGCGGGTGGCAAAACTAACTATGGCTACACCTTC
TRBJ2-3	TRBV5-1	TRBD1	-	CASSLVGQFTDTQYF	TGCGCCAGCAGCTTAGTGGGACAGTTCACAGATACGCAGTATTTT
TRBJ2-7	TRBV5-5	-	-	CASRGGETYEQYF	TGTGCCAGCAGAGGGGGAGAAACCTACGAGCAGTACTTC
TRBJ1-5	TRBV5-1	-	-	CASSLELGPPTRNQPQHF	TGCGCCAGCAGCTTGGAGTTGGGACCACCTACTCGGAATCAGCCCCAGCATTTT
TRBJ2-5	TRBV4-2	TRBD2	-	CASSQEGRLAGVETQYF	TGTGCCAGCAGCCAAGAAGGAAGGCTAGCGGGAGTAGAGACCCAGTACTTC
TRBJ1-2	TRBV28	-	once	CASRPPGRNYGYTF	TGTGCCAGCAGACCACCGGGACGGAACTATGGCTACACCTTC
TRBJ1-4	TRBV30	TRBD1	once	CAWSVHRDRVEKLFF	TGTGCCTGGAGTGTTCACCGGGACAGGGTTGAAAAACTGTTTTTT
TRBJ2-5	TRBV10-3	TRBD1	-	CASSYGLRGQETQYF	TGTGCCAGCAGTTACGGCTTGAGGGGGCAGGAGACCCAGTACTTC
TRBJ2-7	TRBV7-9	TRBD1	few	CASSARDRGLYEQYF	TGTGCCAGCAGCGCCAGGGACAGGGGGCTCTACGAGCAGTACTTC
TRBJ2-3	TRBV4-1	TRBD1	-	CASSPRDSGTDTQYF	TGCGCCAGCAGCCCTCGGGACAGCGGCACAGATACGCAGTATTTT
TRBJ2-1	TRBV12-5	TRBD2	-	CASGLAGVGFYNEQFF	TGTGCTAGTGGACTAGCGGGAGTTGGGTTCTACAATGAGCAGTTCTTC
TRBJ2-5	TRBV25-1	TRBD1	-	CASSYGLRGQETQYF	TGTGCCAGCAGTTACGGCTTGAGGGGGCAGGAGACCCAGTACTTC
TRBJ1-1	TRBV18	-	-	CASSPVGGVPEAFF	TGTGCCAGCTCACCAGTTGGGGGGGTCCCTGAAGCTTTCTTT
TRBJ2-3	TRBV18	-	-	CASSDTSTDTQYF	TGTGCCAGCTCGGACACGAGCACAGATACGCAGTATTTT
TRBJ1-5	TRBV18	TRBD1	-	CATSRGQDNQPQHF	TGTGCCACCTCGAGGGGGCAAGACAATCAGCCCCAGCATTTT
TRBJ2-5	TRBV7-9	-	-	CASLKDSQETQYF	TGTGCCAGTCTAAAGGACAGCCAAGAGACCCAGTACTTC